This T cell receptor beta chain is from a study of blood T cell repertoires in COVID-19. Study-wide background: The United States, Italy and Spain supplied acute and convalescent COVID-19 samples.

Method: immunoSEQ multiplex PCR; TCRdb's copy keeps in-frame clones and lacks some. The top ten clones hold roughly 17% of a sample with around 110,000 clones, over 75% of them seen once. The CDR3 has 15 residues. The germline V and J ends were trimmed by 5 bases and 0 bases, with 14 bases remaining between them. Germline CDR1 SGHTA, CDR2 FQGNSA. This clone was picked up one time. This chain connects TRBV7-2 to TRBJ2-7, with D possibly TRBD1 on 5 matching bases. This receptor was obtained from a man between 60 and 75 years old with active or convalescent COVID-19. The sequenced material came from peripheral blood. The CDR3 DNA sequence: TGTGCCAGCAGCCTGGTCGCCCAGGGCTCCTACGAGCAGTACTTC. Amino acids: CASSLVAQGSYEQYF.